These 23 T cell receptor beta chains came from one sample sequenced in a study of cytomegalovirus exposure and HLA in healthy donors. It was with 60 Vbeta and 13 Jbeta primers that the PCR ran. The repertoire was sequenced with immunoSEQ multiplex PCR; TCRdb's copy has only in-frame clones and lacks some. The table records some 200,000 clones, 79% of them present only once. Sequenced: PBMCs. The receptor set was obtained from a girl aged 5-17 years in good health and CMV-seropositive.

This clone has only a few counts. V and J are TRBV10-1 and TRBJ1-1; the D gene is possibly TRBD1 (6 bases). V dropped 6 bases and J dropped 1 base, with 9 bases sitting between them. Germline V gene lookup returns CDR1 WNHNN and CDR2 SYGVQD (reference sequence). This CDR3 has 13 amino acids. The CDR3 nucleotides read TGCGCCAGCAGCCCACAGGGGAACACTGAAGCTTTCTTT. It encodes CASSPQGNTEAFF.

This chain connects TRBV28 to TRBJ1-6, with D maybe TRBD1 (5 bases). Germline V gene sequence: CDR1 MDHEN, CDR2 SYDVKM. This CDR3 is built from 17 residues. Trimming stripped 4 bases from V and 4 bases from J, with 17 bases between. CDR3 bases: TGTGCCAGCAGTTGGGCAGCCCAGGGTCTTTATAATTCACCCCTCCACTTT. Translating it yields CASSWAAQGLYNSPLHF.

The rearrangement joins TRBV27 to TRBJ2-1, with TRBD1 matching over 10 bases. Germline CDR1 is MNHEY and CDR2 is SMNVEV (reference sequence). The CDR3 runs to 14 residues. V lost 8 bases and J lost 8; bases outside the gene matches: 9. The CDR3 spells CASRTGGRVDEQFF. CDR3 coding DNA: TGTGCCAGCCGGACAGGGGGGAGGGTCGATGAGCAGTTCTTC.

The rearrangement links TRBV29-1 to TRBJ1-2; D gene ambiguous. From germline, CDR1 is SQVTM and CDR2 ANQGSEA. CDR3 length: 13 residues. V was pared by 2 bases and J by 3 bases, with 10 bases between. CDR3 protein: CSVEKPGYYGYTF. For the CDR3, the DNA is TGCAGCGTTGAAAAGCCAGGTTACTATGGCTACACCTTC.

This chain connects TRBV2 to TRBJ2-2; 8 bases agree with TRBD1. This CDR3 contains 13 residues. The junction had 3 bases not matched to a gene; V was cut back by 8 bases and J by 4 bases. The germline CDR1 and CDR2 sequences are SNHLY and FYNNEI. Here the CDR3 DNA reads TGTGCCAGCGGGGACAGGCGCACCGGGGAGCTGTTTTTT. The encoded protein is CASGDRRTGELFF.

This rearrangement joins TRBV5-4 to TRBJ2-3; D unresolved. The CDR3 runs to 11 residues. The V gene lost 2 bases and the J gene lost 6 bases, with 4 bases spanning the gap. Germline V CDR1 and CDR2: SGHNT, YYREEE (reference sequence). The DNA for the CDR3 is TGTGCCAGCAGCTTCGGGGATACGCAGTATTTT. Protein sequence: CASSFGDTQYF.

The chain couples TRBV7-9 to TRBJ2-4; TRBD1 matches at 9 bases. CDR3 length: 16 amino acids. Per germline, CDR1 SEHNR and CDR2 FQNEAQ (reference sequence). The ends lost 3 bases at V and 3 bases at J; junction bases unmatched: 6. The CDR3 reads CASSLYGTGFKNIQYF. In DNA form, the CDR3 reads TGTGCCAGCAGCTTGTATGGGACAGGGTTCAAAAACATTCAGTACTTC.

V is TRBV7-2 and J is TRBJ2-3, with 16 bases matching TRBD2. The J segment lost 7 bases and the V segment lost 1 base, leaving 8 bases of the junction unmatched. Germline values: CDR1 SGHTA, CDR2 FQGNSA. CDR3 length: 18 residues. CDR3 residues: CASSLVVGLAGGRNTQYF. The CDR3 bases are TGTGCCAGCAGCTTAGTCGTGGGACTAGCGGGGGGGCGCAATACGCAGTATTTT.

This clone turned up a few times. This sequence joins TRBV5-8 and TRBJ1-3; D call uncertain. The CDR3 covers 17 residues. Germline V gene sequence: CDR1 SGHTS, CDR2 YDEGEE. V shed 1 base and J shed 2 bases, with 16 bases lying between them. CDR3 nucleotide sequence: TGTGCCAGCAGCTTGTTTAACAGCCTCAGGCCTGGAAACACCATATATTTT. It is translated as CASSLFNSLRPGNTIYF.

This clone came up a few times. The gene calls are TRBV7-6 and TRBJ2-3, with 8 bases identical to TRBD2. The germline CDR1 and CDR2 sequences are SGHVS and FNYEAQ. There are 13 residues in the CDR3. V was clipped by 5 bases and J by 11 bases; unmatched bases: 9. In DNA form, the CDR3 reads TGTGCCAGCAGCATACCGGGACTAGTGAGGCAGTATTTT. The encoded protein is CASSIPGLVRQYF. Based on the CDR3 plus reference TRBV7-6 and TRBJ2-3, the full variable domain is GAGVSQSPRYKVTKRGQDVALRCDPISGHVSLYWYRQALGQGPEFLTYFNYEAQQDKSGLPNDRFSAERPEGSISTLTIQRTEQRDSAMYRCASSIPGLVRQYFGPGTRLTVL.

The chain links TRBV10-3 to TRBJ1-6; 8 bases are shared with TRBD1. J gave up 3 bases and V 11 bases, and 3 bases lay outside the gene matches. The CDR3 covers 13 residues. Looked up from germline, CDR1 is ENHRY and CDR2 is SYGVKD. The CDR3 sequence: CAVTGGYNSPLHF. Written as DNA, the CDR3 is TGTGCCGTAACAGGGGGCTATAATTCACCCCTCCACTTT.

There are a few counts of this clone. This CDR3 reads CASSRQGDSPLHF. The CDR3, as DNA: TGTGCCAGCAGCCGACAGGGGGATTCACCCCTCCACTTT. The V gene is TRBV11-3, the J gene TRBJ1-6; 9 bases map to TRBD1. V gave up 5 bases and J gave up 8 bases; unmatched junction bases: 1. CDR3 size: 13 residues. Germline-derived CDR1 and CDR2 are SGHNT and YENEEA.

V gene TRBV6-1 combines with J gene TRBJ2-1; D uncertain. Germline-derived CDR1 and CDR2 are MNHNS and SASEGT. The CDR3 has 13 residues. Between the trimmed V and J ends, which lost 2 bases and 7 bases, there was a span of 9 bases. The CDR3: CASSESFGNEQFF. CDR3 DNA: TGTGCCAGCAGTGAATCTTTCGGGAATGAGCAGTTCTTC.

The rearrangement uses TRBV9 and TRBJ1-2, with D hard to call. The CDR3 runs 14 residues. Deletions cut 0 bases from V and 1 base from J, with 7 bases between. Germline CDR1 and CDR2: SGDLS and YYNGEE. The CDR3 sequence is CASSVEEINYGYTF. CDR3 bases: TGTGCCAGCAGCGTAGAAGAGATTAACTATGGCTACACCTTC.

A word on this clone: Other DNA sequences from this sample encode an identical CDR3 as well. The V call is TRBV27, the J call TRBJ2-1, with TRBD2 matching 15 bases. This CDR3 region has 15 residues. The V gene end was trimmed by 5 bases and the J gene end by 7 bases; junction bases not matched to a gene: 3. Germline lookup yields CDR1 MNHEY and CDR2 SMNVEV (reference sequence). The CDR3 reads CASSPGTSGGNEQFF. The CDR3 DNA reads as TGTGCCAGCAGTCCCGGGACTAGCGGGGGGAATGAGCAGTTCTTC.

The chain is built from TRBV5-1 and TRBJ1-3; no clear D. CDR3 size: 18 residues. In germline, CDR1 is SGHRS, CDR2 YFSETQ. V lost 0 bases to trimming and J lost 0 bases, with 16 bases between them. The DNA for the CDR3 is TGCGCCAGCAGCTTGGAAACAGCGTACGGGAGCTCTGGAAACACCATATATTTT. It yields the protein CASSLETAYGSSGNTIYF.

V is TRBV7-2 and J is TRBJ1-2, with a possible D match to TRBD1 (6 bases). V gave up 6 bases and J gave up 5 bases, with 19 bases separating them. Germline assignment: CDR1 SGHTA and CDR2 FQGNSA. This CDR3 has 15 residues. The CDR3 loop reads CASRKDRPLRYGYTF. CDR3 sequence (DNA): TGTGCCAGCAGAAAAGACAGGCCCCTTAGGTATGGCTACACCTTC.

This chain uses TRBV19 with TRBJ1-2; D is unclear. CDR1 is LNHDA, CDR2 SQIVND, per germline (reference sequence). V lost 9 bases and J 3 bases, leaving 11 bases between the germline ends. The CDR3 runs to 12 residues. In DNA, the CDR3 is TGTGCCAGCCGCCCCGGGTACTATGGCTACACCTTC. Amino acid sequence: CASRPGYYGYTF.

About this clone itself: Compared with germline, one end of the junction differs, possibly owing to a read error. Other DNA sequences in this sample translate to the same CDR3. This chain joins TRBV6-6 and TRBJ1-6; D is uncertain. Germline V gene lookup returns CDR1 MNHNY and CDR2 SVGAGI (reference sequence). The CDR3 is 15 amino acids. The DNA for the CDR3 is TGTGCCAGCAGTCGCGACACGTCCCTTAATTCCCCCCTCCACTTT. Protein product: CASSRDTSLNSPLHF.

This clone was seen only once. The chain couples TRBV18 to TRBJ2-5; 8 bases map to TRBD2. Germline CDR1 KGHSH, CDR2 LQKENI. Trimming at V came to 2 bases and at J to 2 bases, leaving 10 bases not matched to a gene. CDR3 length equals 17 residues. CDR3 amino acids: CASSPSFGVAGQETQYF. In DNA, the CDR3 is TGTGCCAGCTCACCATCGTTCGGGGTAGCGGGGCAAGAGACCCAGTACTTC. The whole variable domain, remainder taken from reference TRBV18 and TRBJ2-5, is NAGVMQNPRHLVRRRGQEARLRCSPMKGHSHVYWYRQLPEEGLKFMVYLQKENIIDESGMPKERFSAEFPKEGPSILRIQQVVRGDSAAYFCASSPSFGVAGQETQYFGPGTRLLVL.

This clone was seen a handful of times. The rearrangement links TRBV4-2 to TRBJ1-1; D is ambiguous. The germline V gene encodes CDR1 LGHNA and CDR2 YNFKEQ. V lost 0 bases and J lost 7, with 9 bases in between. The CDR3 is 13 residues long. The CDR3, as DNA: TGTGCCAGCAGCCAAGAGCGGGATAGTGAAGCTTTCTTT. Its protein product is CASSQERDSEAFF.

This chain connects TRBV2 to TRBJ2-3, with D possibly TRBD2 on 6 matching bases. The CDR3 extends over 15 amino acids. Germline V gives CDR1 SNHLY, CDR2 FYNNEI. The ends were cut back, 4 bases at V and 3 bases at J, with 14 bases in the middle. CDR3 sequence: CASSVEGLITDTQYF. CDR3 DNA: TGTGCCAGCAGTGTGGAGGGGCTCATAACAGATACGCAGTATTTT.

DNA for the CDR3: TGTGCCAGCAGCTTGGGGAGGGGACAGGGGGCGGCAGATACGCAGTATTTT. Protein sequence: CASSLGRGQGAADTQYF. The rearrangement joins TRBV5-4 to TRBJ2-3; the match to TRBD1 covers 12 bases. CDR1 is SGHNT, CDR2 YYREEE, per germline (reference sequence). The CDR3 spans 17 residues. J gave up 4 bases and V 0 bases, and 6 bases lay outside the gene matches.